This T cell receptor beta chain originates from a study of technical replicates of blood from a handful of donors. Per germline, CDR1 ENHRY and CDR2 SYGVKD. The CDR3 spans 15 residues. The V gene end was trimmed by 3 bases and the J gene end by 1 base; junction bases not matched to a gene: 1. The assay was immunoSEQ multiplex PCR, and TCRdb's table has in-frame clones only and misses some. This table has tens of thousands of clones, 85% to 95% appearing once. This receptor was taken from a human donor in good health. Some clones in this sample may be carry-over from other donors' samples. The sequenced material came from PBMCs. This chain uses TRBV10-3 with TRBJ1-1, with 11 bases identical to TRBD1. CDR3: CAISDGQGANTEAFF. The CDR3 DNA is TGTGCCATCAGTGATGGACAGGGGGCGAACACTGAAGCTTTCTTT.